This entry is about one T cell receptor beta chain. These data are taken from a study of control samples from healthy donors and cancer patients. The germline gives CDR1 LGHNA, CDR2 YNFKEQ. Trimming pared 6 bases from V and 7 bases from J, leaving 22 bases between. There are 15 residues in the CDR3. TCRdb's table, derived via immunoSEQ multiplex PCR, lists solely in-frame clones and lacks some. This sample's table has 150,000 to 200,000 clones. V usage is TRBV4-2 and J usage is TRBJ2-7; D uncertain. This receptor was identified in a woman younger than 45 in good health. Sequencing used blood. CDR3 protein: CASSPEAGPSREQYF. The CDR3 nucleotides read TGTGCCAGCAGTCCTGAGGCAGGCCCGTCGAGAGAGCAGTACTTC.